These 22 T cell receptor beta chains came from one sample sequenced in a study of blood T cell repertoires in COVID-19. Sequenced by immunoSEQ multiplex PCR; TCRdb stores in-frame clones only, minus some. The sample records about 220,000 clones, approximately 85% being singletons. Material: peripheral blood. Receptors originate from a woman in her 70s with COVID-19, enrolled during active disease.

The chain employs TRBV5-5 and TRBJ1-1; TRBD1 agrees at 9 bases. Trimming removed 5 bases from V and 5 bases from J; junction bases left unmatched: 10. The germline CDR1 and CDR2 sequences are SGHKS and YYEKEE (reference sequence). This CDR3 contains 15 residues. Here the CDR3 reads CASSFTGGAGTEAFF. CDR3 coding DNA: TGTGCCAGCAGTTTTACAGGGGGCGCGGGGACTGAAGCTTTCTTT. The variable domain in full, completed from reference TRBV5-5 and TRBJ1-1, reads DAGVTQSPTHLIKTRGQQVTLRCSPISGHKSVSWYQQVLGQGPQFIFQYYEKEERGRGNFPDRFSARQFPNYSSELNVNALLLGDSALYLCASSFTGGAGTEAFFGQGTRLTVV.

The CDR3 region has the DNA TGTGCCAGCAGCAAAGGGATGAGGACAGTGAACACTGAAGCTTTCTTT. This sequence encodes CASSKGMRTVNTEAFF. The chain has TRBV6-2 or TRBV6-3 and TRBJ1-1; maybe TRBD1 (6 bases). V was shortened by 6 bases and J by 0 bases, with 17 bases between the two germline ends. Germline V lookup: CDR1 MNHEY, CDR2 SVGEGT. The CDR3 spans 16 residues.

The chain's CDR3 is CASSQVRTGSMNTEAFF. CDR3 nucleotides: TGTGCCAGCAGCCAAGTCAGGACAGGGAGTATGAACACTGAAGCTTTCTTT. This sequence joins TRBV3-1 (or the pseudogene TRBV3-2) and TRBJ1-1; TRBD1 matches 8 bases. Losses at the gene ends were 1 base for V and 0 bases for J; bases not matched to a gene: 7. Germline lookup yields CDR1 LGHDT and CDR2 YNNKEL (reference sequence). The CDR3 sequence is 17 residues long.

The chain has TRBV10-3 and TRBJ1-6; D might be TRBD1 (5 bases). CDR1 is ENHRY, CDR2 SYGVKD, per germline. The CDR3 sequence is 14 residues long. V lost 2 bases and J lost 15, with 17 bases in between. CDR3 DNA: TGTGCCATCAGTGAGCTTGGGGCAGCCCTCGGCCTCCACTTT. Protein product: CAISELGAALGLHF.

The V and J genes are TRBV6-2 or TRBV6-3 and TRBJ2-2; TRBD1 is a possible D gene (6 bases). In germline, CDR1 is MNHEY, CDR2 SVGEGT. V was shortened by 4 bases and J by 1 base, with 13 bases between the two germline ends. The CDR3 is 16 residues long. The CDR3 is CASSFSGAGNTGELFF. CDR3 bases: TGTGCCAGCAGTTTCTCAGGGGCCGGGAACACCGGGGAGCTGTTTTTT.

The genes are TRBV6-5 and TRBJ2-7; tentative D call: TRBD2 (5 bases). V lost 0 bases, J lost 3 bases, and 12 bases lay in between. The CDR3 sequence is 15 residues long. CDR1 and CDR2 from the germline V gene are MNHEY and SVGAGI. The CDR3 region is CASSYSKWTDYEQYF. In DNA, the CDR3 is TGTGCCAGCAGTTACTCGAAGTGGACTGACTACGAGCAGTACTTC.

In its sample, this clone was seen a few times. The CDR3 DNA reads TGTGCCAGCAGCCGGACAGGGACTAACAAGAACACTGAAGCTTTCTTT. Residues: CASSRTGTNKNTEAFF. V is TRBV6-2 or TRBV6-3 and J is TRBJ1-1; 8 bases match TRBD1. The CDR3 consists of 16 residues. V was clipped by 6 bases and J by 1 base; unmatched bases: 10. CDR1 is MNHEY, CDR2 SVGEGT, per germline.

This clone is a singleton in its sample. This sequence joins TRBV19 and TRBJ1-5, with a weak D call TRBD1 (5 bases). The ends were cut back, 8 bases at V and 5 bases at J, with 13 bases in the middle. Germline-derived CDR1 and CDR2 are LNHDA and SQIVND (reference sequence). There are 13 residues in the CDR3. CDR3 amino acids: CASFGGGYQPQHF. CDR3 DNA sequence: TGTGCCAGTTTCGGCGGGGGATATCAGCCCCAGCATTTT. The full variable domain, in which reference TRBV19 and TRBJ1-5 provide the parts outside the CDR3, is DGGITQSPKYLFRKEGQNVTLSCEQNLNHDAMYWYRQDPGQGLRLIYYSQIVNDFQKGDIAEGYSVSREKKESFPLTVTSAQKNPTAFYLCASFGGGYQPQHFGDGTRLSIL.

As DNA, the CDR3 is TGTGCCAGCAGCCGGGACAGGGCTACTGAAGCTTTCTTT. Protein: CASSRDRATEAFF. The rearrangement links TRBV14 to TRBJ1-1, with 9 bases matching TRBD1. Germline loops: CDR1 SGHDN, CDR2 FVKESK. Unmatched junction bases numbered 2, after V lost 4 bases and J lost 5 bases. The CDR3 runs 13 residues.

This chain connects TRBV6-2 or TRBV6-3 to TRBJ1-1; D unresolved. Germline lookup yields CDR1 MNHEY and CDR2 SVGEGT. This CDR3 is built from 13 residues. The V end was cut by 2 bases, the J end by 1 base, with 5 bases between. The CDR3: CASSYPRNTEAFF. In DNA form, the CDR3 reads TGTGCCAGCAGTTACCCGAGGAACACTGAAGCTTTCTTT.

The genes are TRBV3-1 (or the pseudogene TRBV3-2) and TRBJ2-3; possibly TRBD2 for D (7 bases). Trimming took off 0 bases at V and 1 base at J, with 11 bases between the two ends. CDR1 is LGHDT and CDR2 is YNNKEL in the germline V gene (reference sequence). The CDR3 sequence is 16 residues long. The CDR3 nucleotides read TGTGCCAGCAGCCAAGAAAGGGGGGGGCGCACAGATACGCAGTATTTT. The encoded protein is CASSQERGGRTDTQYF.

This sequence joins TRBV25-1 and TRBJ1-6, with D unresolved. CDR1 is MGHDK, CDR2 SYGVNS, per germline. V lost 4 bases and J 9 bases, leaving 10 bases between the germline ends. The CDR3 spans 13 residues. CDR3 sequence: CASSGTNSSPLHF. The CDR3 nucleotides are TGTGCCAGCAGTGGAACTAATAGTTCACCCCTCCACTTT.

This clone has just one count. The chain is built from TRBV12-3 or TRBV12-4 and TRBJ2-1, with D possibly being TRBD2 (5 bases). V lost 5 bases and J 10 bases, leaving 12 bases between the germline ends. The CDR3 consists of 12 residues. This chain's CDR3 is CASSSFSGEQFF. The CDR3 coding sequence is TGTGCCAGCAGTAGTTTTTCGGGAGAGCAGTTCTTC.

The chain has TRBV6-5 and TRBJ2-1, with 8 bases matching TRBD1. With 8 bases clipped from V and 7 bases from J, the junction kept 13 bases outside the gene matches. From germline, CDR1 is MNHEY and CDR2 SVGAGI. The CDR3 has 15 amino acids. The CDR3 nucleotides read TGTGCCAGCTCCAGGACAGGGAAAAAGATTAATGAGCAGTTCTTC. Translation gives CASSRTGKKINEQFF.

Written as DNA, the CDR3 is TGTGCCATCAGCACAGGGGTCCTCTCTGGAAACACCATATATTTT. As protein: CAISTGVLSGNTIYF. The chain carries TRBV10-3 and TRBJ1-3; 7 bases line up with TRBD1. The CDR3 is 15 amino acids. Germline CDR1 reads ENHRY; CDR2 reads SYGVKD. J was trimmed by 0 bases and V by 6 bases; bases with no gene match: 5.

V is TRBV4-1 and J is TRBJ2-7; TRBD1 aligns across 9 bases. Trimming at V came to 1 base and at J to 0 bases, leaving 7 bases not matched to a gene. From germline, CDR1 is MGHRA and CDR2 YSYEKL. The CDR3 has 17 residues. CDR3 loop: CASSQGSGTGNSYEQYF. DNA for the CDR3: TGCGCCAGCAGCCAAGGGTCCGGGACAGGGAACTCCTACGAGCAGTACTTC.

This rearrangement joins TRBV7-2 to TRBJ2-2, with D possibly matching TRBD1 (6 bases). This CDR3 has 16 amino acids. The germline V and J ends were trimmed by 4 bases and 4 bases, with 16 bases remaining between them. Germline V gives CDR1 SGHTA, CDR2 FQGNSA. CDR3 sequence: CASSSLEGGPTGELFF. In DNA, the CDR3 is TGTGCCAGCAGCTCCCTTGAAGGGGGACCCACCGGGGAGCTGTTTTTT.

This clone was picked up a small number of times. The J gene is TRBJ2-7, the V gene TRBV10-3, with D perhaps TRBD2 (5 bases). The CDR3 is made up of 13 amino acids. From germline, CDR1 is ENHRY and CDR2 SYGVKD. With 5 bases removed from V and 6 bases from J, the gap between germline ends came to 14 bases. CDR3 loop: CAISPRDVGEQYF. CDR3 bases: TGTGCCATCAGTCCCCGGGATGTCGGCGAGCAGTACTTC.

The chain uses TRBV5-6 and TRBJ2-5, with 7 positions matching TRBD1. Per germline, CDR1 SGHDT and CDR2 YYEEEE. CDR3 size: 14 residues. The trim removed 2 bases at V and 3 bases at J, leaving 4 bases unmatched. In DNA form, the CDR3 reads TGTGCCAGCAGCTTAGACAGGGTGGAAGAGACCCAGTACTTC. It specifies CASSLDRVEETQYF.

The chain links TRBV11-3 to TRBJ1-6, with D perhaps TRBD1 (5 bases). Germline CDR1 is SGHNT and CDR2 is YENEEA. V gave up 0 bases and J gave up 7 bases, with 13 bases separating them. This CDR3 is 16 amino acids long. In DNA form, the CDR3 reads TGTGCCAGCAGCTTAGATCCGGCCAGGGAAAATTCACCCCTCCACTTT. This codes for CASSLDPARENSPLHF.

This rearrangement joins TRBV19 to TRBJ1-1, with D unclear. Germline-derived CDR1 and CDR2 are LNHDA and SQIVND (reference sequence). Trimming cost V 2 bases and J 7 bases, with 11 bases left between them. The CDR3 loop spans 13 amino acids. The chain's CDR3 is CASSINRVNEAFF. The CDR3, as DNA: TGTGCCAGTAGTATAAACCGGGTTAATGAAGCTTTCTTT.

The rearrangement uses TRBV5-1 and TRBJ1-1; unclear D gene. Germline CDR1 is SGHRS and CDR2 is YFSETQ. Trimming took 4 bases from V and 4 from J, leaving 14 bases between them. The CDR3 covers 14 residues. The CDR3 loop reads CASSGRIVGTEAFF. The CDR3 nucleotides read TGCGCCAGCAGCGGGAGAATCGTTGGCACTGAAGCTTTCTTT. The complete variable domain, with remaining parts taken from reference TRBV5-1 and TRBJ1-1, reads KAGVTQTPRYLIKTRGQQVTLSCSPISGHRSVSWYQQTPGQGLQFLFEYFSETQRNKGNFPGRFSGRQFSNSRSEMNVSTLELGDSALYLCASSGRIVGTEAFFGQGTRLTVV.